This T cell receptor (beta chain) was identified in a study of shared clonotypes between healthy human individuals. The CDR3 contains 13 residues. Per germline, CDR1 MGHRA and CDR2 YSYEKL. V gave up 4 bases and J gave up 9 bases, with 14 bases separating them. TCRdb's copy holds only in-frame clones and misses some; the assay was immunoSEQ multiplex PCR. The sample lists about 320,000 clones, around nine tenths occurring once. The TCR comes from a man aged 18 to 35 in good health. Material for sequencing was memory CD8+ T cells sorted from blood. The subset was: CD45RO+ cells pooled with CCR7-negative TemRA cells. The gene calls are TRBV4-1 and TRBJ2-3; either TRBD1 or TRBD2 may supply D (5 bases each). The CDR3 is CASSPSLEGTQYF. The CDR3 nucleotides are TGCGCCAGCAGCCCGTCATTAGAGGGGACGCAGTATTTT.